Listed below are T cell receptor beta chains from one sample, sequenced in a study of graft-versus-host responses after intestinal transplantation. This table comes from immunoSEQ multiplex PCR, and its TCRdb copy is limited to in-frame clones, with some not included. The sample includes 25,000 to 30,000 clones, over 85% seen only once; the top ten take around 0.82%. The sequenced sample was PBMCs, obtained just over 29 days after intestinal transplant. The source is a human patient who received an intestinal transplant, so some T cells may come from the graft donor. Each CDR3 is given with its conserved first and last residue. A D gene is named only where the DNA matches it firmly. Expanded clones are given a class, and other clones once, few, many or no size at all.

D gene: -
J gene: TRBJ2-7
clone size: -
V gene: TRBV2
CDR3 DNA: TGTGCCAGCAGTGAATTCCCCCATCACCCCTCCTACGAGCAGTACTTC
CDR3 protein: CASSEFPHHPSYEQYF

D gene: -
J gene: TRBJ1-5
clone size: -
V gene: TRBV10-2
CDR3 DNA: TGCGCCAGCAGGCAGCCCAATCAGCCCCAGCATTTT
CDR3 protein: CASRQPNQPQHF

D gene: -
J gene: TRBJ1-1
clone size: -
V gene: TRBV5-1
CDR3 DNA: TGCGCCAGCAGCTTGTACGGGGGGGAGAACACTGAAGCTTTCTTT
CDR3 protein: CASSLYGGENTEAFF

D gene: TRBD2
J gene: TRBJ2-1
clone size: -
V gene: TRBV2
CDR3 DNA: TGTGCCAGCAGTCACACTAGCGGGGGGGCTGATGAGCAGTTCTTC
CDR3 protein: CASSHTSGGADEQFF

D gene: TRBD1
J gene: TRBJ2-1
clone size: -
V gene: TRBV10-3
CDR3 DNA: TGTGCCGTATCCCGGGACAGGGGGGATGAGCAGTTCTTC
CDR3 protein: CAVSRDRGDEQFF

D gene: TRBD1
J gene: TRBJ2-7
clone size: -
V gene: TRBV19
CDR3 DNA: TGTGCCAGTAAGGTGGCGGGACAGGGGTACTACGAGCAGTACTTC
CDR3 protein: CASKVAGQGYYEQYF

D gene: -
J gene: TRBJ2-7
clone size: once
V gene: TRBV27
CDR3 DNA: TGTGCCAGCAGGAGGGACTTTTCCTACGAGCAGTACTTC
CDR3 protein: CASRRDFSYEQYF

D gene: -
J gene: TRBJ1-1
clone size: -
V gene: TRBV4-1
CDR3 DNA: TGCGCCAGCAGCCAAGTTAGTCCATCCACTGAAGCTTTCTTT
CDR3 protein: CASSQVSPSTEAFF

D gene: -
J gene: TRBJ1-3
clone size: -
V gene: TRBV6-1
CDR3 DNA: TGTGCCAGCAGAGGGAGCTCTGGAAACACCATATATTTT
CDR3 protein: CASRGSSGNTIYF

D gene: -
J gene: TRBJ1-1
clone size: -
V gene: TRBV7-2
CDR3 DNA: TGTGCCAGCAGCTTTGGGGGGAGGACTGAAGCTTTCTTT
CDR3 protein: CASSFGGRTEAFF

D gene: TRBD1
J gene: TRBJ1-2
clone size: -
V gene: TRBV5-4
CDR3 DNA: TGTGCCAGCAGCTTGGGGGTCTCCCGGGACAGTTTTAACTATGGCTACACCTTC
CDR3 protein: CASSLGVSRDSFNYGYTF

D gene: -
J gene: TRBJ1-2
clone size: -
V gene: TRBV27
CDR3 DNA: TGTGCCAGCGGGAGGGCCGCTCCCAACTATGGCTACACCTTC
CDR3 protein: CASGRAAPNYGYTF